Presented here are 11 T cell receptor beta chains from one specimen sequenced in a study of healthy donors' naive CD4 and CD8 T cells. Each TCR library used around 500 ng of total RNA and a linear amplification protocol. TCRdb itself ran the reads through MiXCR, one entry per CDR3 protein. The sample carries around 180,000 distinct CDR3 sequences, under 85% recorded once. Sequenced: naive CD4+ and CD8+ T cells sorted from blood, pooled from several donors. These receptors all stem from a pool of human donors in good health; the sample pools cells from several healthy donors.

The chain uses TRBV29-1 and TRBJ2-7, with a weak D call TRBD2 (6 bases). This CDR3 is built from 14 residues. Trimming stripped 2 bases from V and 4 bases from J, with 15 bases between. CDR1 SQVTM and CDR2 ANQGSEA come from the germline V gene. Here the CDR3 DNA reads TGCAGCGTTGAACGGGACTCCGCCCCATACGAGCAGTACTTC. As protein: CSVERDSAPYEQYF.

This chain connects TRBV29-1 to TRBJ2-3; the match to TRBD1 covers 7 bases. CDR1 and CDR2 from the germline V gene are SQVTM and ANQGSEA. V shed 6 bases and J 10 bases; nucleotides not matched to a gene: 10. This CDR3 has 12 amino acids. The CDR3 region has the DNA TGCAGCGTACAGGGGTTCGACAATCCGCAGTATTTT. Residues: CSVQGFDNPQYF.

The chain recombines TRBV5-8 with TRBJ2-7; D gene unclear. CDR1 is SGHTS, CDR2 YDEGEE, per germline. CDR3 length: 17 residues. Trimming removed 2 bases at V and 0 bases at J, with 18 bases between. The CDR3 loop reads CASSFRIYVQSSYEQYF. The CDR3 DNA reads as TGTGCCAGCAGCTTTCGTATCTACGTCCAGAGCTCCTACGAGCAGTACTTC.

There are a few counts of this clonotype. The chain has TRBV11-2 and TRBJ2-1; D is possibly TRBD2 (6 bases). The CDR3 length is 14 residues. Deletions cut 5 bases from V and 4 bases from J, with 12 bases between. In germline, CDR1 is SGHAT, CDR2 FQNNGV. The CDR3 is CASSGVEGYNEQFF. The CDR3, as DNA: TGTGCCAGCAGCGGGGTGGAGGGATACAATGAGCAGTTCTTC.

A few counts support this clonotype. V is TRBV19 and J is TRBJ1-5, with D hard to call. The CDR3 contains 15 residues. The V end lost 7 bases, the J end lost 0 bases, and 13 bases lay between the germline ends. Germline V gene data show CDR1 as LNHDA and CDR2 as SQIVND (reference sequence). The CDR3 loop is CASKDGRLSNQPQHF. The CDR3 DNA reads TGTGCCAGTAAGGACGGCAGGCTTAGCAATCAGCCCCAGCATTTT.

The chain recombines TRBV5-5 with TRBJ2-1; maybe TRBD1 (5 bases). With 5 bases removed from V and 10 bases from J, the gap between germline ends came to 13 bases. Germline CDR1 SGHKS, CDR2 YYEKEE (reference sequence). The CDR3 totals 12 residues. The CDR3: CASSRDRQEQFF. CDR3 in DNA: TGTGCCAGCAGTCGAGACAGACAGGAGCAGTTCTTC.

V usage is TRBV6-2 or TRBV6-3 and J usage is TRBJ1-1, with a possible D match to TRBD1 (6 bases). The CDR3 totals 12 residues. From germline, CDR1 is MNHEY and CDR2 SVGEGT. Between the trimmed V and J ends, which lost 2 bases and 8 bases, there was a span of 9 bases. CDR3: CASSYLGTEAFF. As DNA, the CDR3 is TGTGCCAGCAGTTACCTCGGGACAGAAGCTTTCTTT.

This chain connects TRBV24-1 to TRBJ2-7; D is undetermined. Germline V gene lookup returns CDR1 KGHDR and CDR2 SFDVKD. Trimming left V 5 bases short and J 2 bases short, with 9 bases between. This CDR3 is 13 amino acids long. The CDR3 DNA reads TGTGCCACCAGTGCGGCAGCCACCTACGAGCAGTACTTC. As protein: CATSAAATYEQYF.

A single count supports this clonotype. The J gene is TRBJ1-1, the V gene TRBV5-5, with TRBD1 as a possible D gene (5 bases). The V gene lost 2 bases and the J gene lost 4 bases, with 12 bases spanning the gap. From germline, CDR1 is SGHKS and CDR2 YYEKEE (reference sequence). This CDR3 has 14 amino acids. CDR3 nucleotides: TGTGCCAGCAGCTTAGGAGGGGCCGGCACTGAAGCTTTCTTT. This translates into CASSLGGAGTEAFF.

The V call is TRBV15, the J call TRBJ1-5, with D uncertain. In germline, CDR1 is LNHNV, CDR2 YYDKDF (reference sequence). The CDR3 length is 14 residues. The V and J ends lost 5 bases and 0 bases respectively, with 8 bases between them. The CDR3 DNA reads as TGTGCCACCAGCTTAGGATATAGCAATCAGCCCCAGCATTTT. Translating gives CATSLGYSNQPQHF.

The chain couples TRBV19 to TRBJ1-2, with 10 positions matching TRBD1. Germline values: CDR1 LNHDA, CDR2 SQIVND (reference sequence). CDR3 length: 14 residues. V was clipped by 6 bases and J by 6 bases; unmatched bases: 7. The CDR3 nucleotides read TGTGCCAGTAGGCGTCGACAGGGGGCGGATGGCTACACCTTC. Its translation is CASRRRQGADGYTF.